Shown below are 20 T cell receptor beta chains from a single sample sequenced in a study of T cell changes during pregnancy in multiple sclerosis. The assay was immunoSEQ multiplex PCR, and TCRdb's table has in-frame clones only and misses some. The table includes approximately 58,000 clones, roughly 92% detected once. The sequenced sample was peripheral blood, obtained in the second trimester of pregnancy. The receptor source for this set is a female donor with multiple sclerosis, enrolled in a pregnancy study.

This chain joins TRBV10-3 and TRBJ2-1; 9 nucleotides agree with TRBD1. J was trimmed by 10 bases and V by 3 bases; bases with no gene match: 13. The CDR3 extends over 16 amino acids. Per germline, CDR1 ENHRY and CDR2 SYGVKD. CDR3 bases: TGTGCCATCAGTGACGATTTATGGAGACAGGGGGTGGAGCAGTTCTTC. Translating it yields CAISDDLWRQGVEQFF.

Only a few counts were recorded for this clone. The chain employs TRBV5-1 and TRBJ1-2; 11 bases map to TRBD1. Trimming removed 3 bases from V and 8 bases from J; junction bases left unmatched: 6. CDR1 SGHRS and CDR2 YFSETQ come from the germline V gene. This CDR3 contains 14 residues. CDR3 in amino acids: CASSWDRDRGGYTF. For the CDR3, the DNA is TGCGCCAGCAGCTGGGACCGGGACAGGGGGGGCTACACCTTC.

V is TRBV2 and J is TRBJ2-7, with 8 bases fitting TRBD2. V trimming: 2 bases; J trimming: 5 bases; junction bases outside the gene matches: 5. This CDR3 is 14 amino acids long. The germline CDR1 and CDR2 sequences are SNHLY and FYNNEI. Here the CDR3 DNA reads TGTGCCAGCAGTGAACAAGCGGGAGTGCACGAGCAGTACTTC. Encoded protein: CASSEQAGVHEQYF.

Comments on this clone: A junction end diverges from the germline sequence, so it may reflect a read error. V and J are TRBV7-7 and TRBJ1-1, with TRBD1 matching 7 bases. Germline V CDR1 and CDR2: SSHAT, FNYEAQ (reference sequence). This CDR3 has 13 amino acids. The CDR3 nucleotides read TGTGCTAGCAGCCGAACTTGGGACAGCGAAGCTTTCTTT. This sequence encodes CASSRTWDSEAFF.

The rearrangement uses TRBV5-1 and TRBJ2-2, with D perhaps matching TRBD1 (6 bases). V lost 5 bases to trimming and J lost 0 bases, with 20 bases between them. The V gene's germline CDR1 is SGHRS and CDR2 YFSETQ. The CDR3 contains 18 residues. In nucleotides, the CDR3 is TGCGCCAGCAGAAGCGCCGCCTCCGGGACAACGAACACCGGGGAGCTGTTTTTT. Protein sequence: CASRSAASGTTNTGELFF.

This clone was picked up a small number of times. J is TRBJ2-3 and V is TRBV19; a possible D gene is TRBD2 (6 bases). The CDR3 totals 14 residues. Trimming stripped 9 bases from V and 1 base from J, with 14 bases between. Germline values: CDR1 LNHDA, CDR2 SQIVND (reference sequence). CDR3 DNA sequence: TGTGCCAGCGGGAGAGGGGTCCGCACAGATACGCAGTATTTT. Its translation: CASGRGVRTDTQYF.

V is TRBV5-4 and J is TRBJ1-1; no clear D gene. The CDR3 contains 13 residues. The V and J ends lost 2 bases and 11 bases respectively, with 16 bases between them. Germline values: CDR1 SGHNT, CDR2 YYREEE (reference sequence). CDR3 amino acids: CASSLRGSFWAFF. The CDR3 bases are TGTGCCAGCAGCTTACGGGGTTCGTTCTGGGCTTTCTTT.

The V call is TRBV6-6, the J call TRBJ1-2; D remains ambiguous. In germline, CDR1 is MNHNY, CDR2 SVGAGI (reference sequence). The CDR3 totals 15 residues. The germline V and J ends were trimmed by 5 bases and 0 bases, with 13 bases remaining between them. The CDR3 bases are TGTGCCAGCAGTCGATGGAGGCAAGCTAACTATGGCTACACCTTC. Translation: CASSRWRQANYGYTF.

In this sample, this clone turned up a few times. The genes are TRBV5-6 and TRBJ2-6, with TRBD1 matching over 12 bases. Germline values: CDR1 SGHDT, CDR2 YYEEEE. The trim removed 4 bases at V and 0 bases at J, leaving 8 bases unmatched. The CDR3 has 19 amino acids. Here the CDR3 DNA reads TGTGCCAGCAGCGCATGGGACAGGGGGCCCTCCTCTGGGGCCAACGTCCTGACTTTC. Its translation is CASSAWDRGPSSGANVLTF.

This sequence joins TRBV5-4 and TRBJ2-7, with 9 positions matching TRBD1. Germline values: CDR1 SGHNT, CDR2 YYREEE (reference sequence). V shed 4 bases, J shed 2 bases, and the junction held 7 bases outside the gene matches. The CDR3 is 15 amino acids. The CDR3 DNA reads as TGTGCCAGCAGCCCGGACAGGGGCCAGGCCTACGAGCAGTACTTC. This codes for CASSPDRGQAYEQYF.

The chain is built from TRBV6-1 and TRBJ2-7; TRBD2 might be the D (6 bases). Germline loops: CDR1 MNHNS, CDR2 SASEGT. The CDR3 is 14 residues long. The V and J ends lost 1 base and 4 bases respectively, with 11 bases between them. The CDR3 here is CASSEGNSGYEQYF. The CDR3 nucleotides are TGTGCCAGCAGTGAAGGAAATAGCGGATACGAGCAGTACTTC.

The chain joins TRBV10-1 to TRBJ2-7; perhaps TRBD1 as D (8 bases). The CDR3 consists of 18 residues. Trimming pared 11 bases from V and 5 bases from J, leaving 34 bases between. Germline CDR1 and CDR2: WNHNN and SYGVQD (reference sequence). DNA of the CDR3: TGCGCCCACCCGGGGCAGGGGGCTAAGCGGGGAGAGAAGGACGAGCAGTACTTC. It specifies CAHPGQGAKRGEKDEQYF.

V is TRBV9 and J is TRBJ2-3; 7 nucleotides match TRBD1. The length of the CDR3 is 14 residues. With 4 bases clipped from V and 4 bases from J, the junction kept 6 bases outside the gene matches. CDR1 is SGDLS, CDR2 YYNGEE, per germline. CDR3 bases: TGTGCCAGCAGCAGACGTCAGGGGGCAGATACGCAGTATTTT. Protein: CASSRRQGADTQYF.

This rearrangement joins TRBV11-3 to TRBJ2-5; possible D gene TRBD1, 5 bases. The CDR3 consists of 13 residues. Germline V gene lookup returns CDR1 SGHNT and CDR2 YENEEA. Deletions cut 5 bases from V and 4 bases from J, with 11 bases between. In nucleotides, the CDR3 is TGTGCCAGCAGCCCGGACACTGGAGAGACCCAGTACTTC. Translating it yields CASSPDTGETQYF.

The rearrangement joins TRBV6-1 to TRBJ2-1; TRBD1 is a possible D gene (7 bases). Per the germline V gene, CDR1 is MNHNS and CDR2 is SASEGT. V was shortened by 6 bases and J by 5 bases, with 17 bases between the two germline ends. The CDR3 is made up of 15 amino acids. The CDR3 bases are TGTGCCAGCAGACCCAGACAGGGACTGGACAATGAGCAGTTCTTC. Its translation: CASRPRQGLDNEQFF.

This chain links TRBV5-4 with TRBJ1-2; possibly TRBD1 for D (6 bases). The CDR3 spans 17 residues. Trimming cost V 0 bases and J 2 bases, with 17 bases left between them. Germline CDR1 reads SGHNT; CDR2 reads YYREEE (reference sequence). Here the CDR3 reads CASSLEIPQTGNYGYTF. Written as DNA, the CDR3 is TGTGCCAGCAGCTTGGAGATTCCCCAGACAGGAAACTATGGCTACACCTTC.

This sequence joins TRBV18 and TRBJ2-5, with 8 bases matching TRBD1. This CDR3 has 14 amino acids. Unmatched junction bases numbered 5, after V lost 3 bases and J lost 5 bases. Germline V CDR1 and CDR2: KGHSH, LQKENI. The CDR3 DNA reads TGTGCCAGCTCACCGGGACAGGCAAAGGAGACCCAGTACTTC. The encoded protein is CASSPGQAKETQYF.

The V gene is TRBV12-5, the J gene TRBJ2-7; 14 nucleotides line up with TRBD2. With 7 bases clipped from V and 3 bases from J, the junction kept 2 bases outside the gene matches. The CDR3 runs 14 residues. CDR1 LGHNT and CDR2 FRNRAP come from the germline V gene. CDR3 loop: CASDGTSGSYEQYF. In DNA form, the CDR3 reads TGTGCTAGTGATGGGACTAGCGGGAGCTACGAGCAGTACTTC.

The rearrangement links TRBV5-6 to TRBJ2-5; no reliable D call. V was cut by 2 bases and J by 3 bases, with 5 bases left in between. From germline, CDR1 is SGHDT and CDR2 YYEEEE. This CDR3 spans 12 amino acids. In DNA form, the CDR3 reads TGTGCCAGCAGCTTTTCAGAAGAGACCCAGTACTTC. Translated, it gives CASSFSEETQYF.

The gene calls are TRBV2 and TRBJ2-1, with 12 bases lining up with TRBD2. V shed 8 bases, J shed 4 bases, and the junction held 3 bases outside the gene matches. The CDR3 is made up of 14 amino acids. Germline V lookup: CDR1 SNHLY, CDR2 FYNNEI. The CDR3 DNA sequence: TGTGCCAGCCCTGGACTAGCGGGATACAATGAGCAGTTCTTC. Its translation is CASPGLAGYNEQFF.